A single sample gave rise to the 17 T cell receptor beta chains below, sequenced in a study of TET2 disruption in CD19-targeted CAR T cells (dated by TCRdb to 2017 to 2018). No antigen has been assigned to these receptors. Receptor amplification or capture employed the immunoSEQ multiplex PCR assay. TCRdb's version of the immuneACCESS table is confined to in-frame rearrangements and falls short of the full clone set. An unresolved V gene accounts for under half of the shortfall where checked; the remainder is of unknown origin. Per the sample table, the count is tens of thousands of clones. The leading ten clones occupy roughly 1.9% of the sample. The treatment or condition label for this specimen denotes: autologous CTL019 cells: CD19 CAR with 4-1BB and CD3 zeta domains. The sequences come from CD8- CAR+ T cells sorted from cultured blood T cells, collected for CD19 CAR T cell therapy. Read against the paper, the sample's cell subset or site label means: CD8-negative CAR-positive T cells from the infusion product. The origin of the receptors is a man in his 70s with chronic lymphocytic leukemia.

Of note for this clone: The read stops 3 residues short of the end of the CDR3; the missing end is completed from the germline J gene. The rearrangement joins TRBV6-2 or TRBV6-3 to TRBJ1-5; 7 bases fit TRBD1. V shed 5 bases, J shed 1 base, and the junction held 8 bases outside the gene matches. This CDR3 has 16 amino acids. Germline V lookup: CDR1 MNHEY, CDR2 SVGEGT. The CDR3 DNA, read in part, is TGTGCCAGCAGTCGAGGACAGGCGACCAGCAATCAGCCC. This gives the protein CASSRGQATSNQP. The whole CDR3 reads CASSRGQATSNQPQHF.

As regards this clone: Read data end 3 residues before the CDR3 end; the end is taken from the germline J gene. The chain uses TRBV2 and TRBJ2-5; a possible D gene is TRBD2 (5 bases). Between the trimmed V and J ends, which lost 7 bases and 3 bases, there was a span of 6 bases. CDR1 and CDR2 (germline): SNHLY, FYNNEI. The CDR3 has 11 amino acids. The CDR3 sequence is CASKLEETQYF. The CDR3 bases that were read are TGTGCCAGCAAACTAGAAGAGACC.

Concerning this clone itself: With the read ending 3 residues before the CDR3 end, the germline J gene is used to fill in that end. This rearrangement joins TRBV2 to TRBJ1-2; D gene unclear. The CDR3 totals 18 residues. The germline V gene encodes CDR1 SNHLY and CDR2 FYNNEI. CDR3 bases read: TGTGCCAGCAGTGAAGCGAGCGCGATTGGCGGGGTTAGGATCGTC. This codes for CASSEASAIGGVRIV. From start to end, the CDR3 is CASSEASAIGGVRIVYTF. Full variable domain (remainder filled in from reference TRBV2 and TRBJ1-2): EPEVTQTPSHQVTQMGQEVILRCVPISNHLYFYWYRQILGQKVEFLVSFYNNEISEKSEIFDDQFSVERPDGSNFTLKIRSTKLEDSAMYFCASSEASAIGGVRIVYTFGSGTRLTVV.

Remarks on this clone: Read sequence stops 3 residues before the CDR3 end, and the germline J gene provides the missing end. Within the sample, other DNA sequences also encode this same CDR3. The chain links TRBV7-9 to TRBJ1-2, with D perhaps matching TRBD1 (5 bases). Trimming stripped 5 bases from V and 0 bases from J, with 13 bases between. CDR3 size: 15 residues. Per the germline V gene, CDR1 is SEHNR and CDR2 is FQNEAQ (reference sequence). CDR3 DNA (partial): TGTGCCAGCAGCCAGCGGGGCTCCCCTAACTATGGC. As protein: CASSQRGSPNYG. The whole CDR3 is CASSQRGSPNYGYTF.

In regard to this clone: The read comes to an end 3 residues before the CDR3 does, leaving the germline J gene to fill in the end. The chain links TRBV28 to TRBJ2-5; no clear D. The germline V gene has CDR1 MDHEN and CDR2 SYDVKM. V lost 6 bases, J lost 4 bases, and 9 bases lay in between. The CDR3 loop spans 12 amino acids. CDR3 sequence reads: CASRSSGETQYF. CDR3 DNA, as far as it was read: TGTGCCAGCAGGTCTTCAGGAGAGACC.

Concerning this clone: Read sequence stops 3 residues before the CDR3 end, and the germline J gene provides the missing end. The genes are TRBV12-3 or TRBV12-4 and TRBJ2-5, with 13 bases matching TRBD2. CDR3 length equals 16 residues. The ends lost 5 bases at V and 4 bases at J; junction bases unmatched: 7. The DNA read from the CDR3 is TGTGCCAGCAGTCCCGGGGGACTAGCGGGGAGAGAGACC. This gives the protein CASSPGGLAGRET. The entire CDR3 protein is CASSPGGLAGRETQYF.

On this clone itself: The CDR3 end falls 3 residues outside the read, so it is completed with the germline J gene. In the same sample, other DNA sequences code for this CDR3. The chain links TRBV4-2 to TRBJ2-3, with D possibly being TRBD1 (7 bases). CDR1 and CDR2 from the germline V gene are LGHNA and YNFKEQ. V was trimmed by 4 bases and J by 2 bases, leaving 10 bases between them. The CDR3 loop spans 14 amino acids. The DNA read from the CDR3 is TGTGCCAGCAGCCCAGGGGGGCCCACAGATACG. Protein product: CASSPGGPTDT. The entire CDR3 reads CASSPGGPTDTQYF.

As to this clone: At one end, the junction sequence differs from germline, possibly due to a read error. The DNA ends 3 residues before the CDR3 does, and the rest of the CDR3 is filled in from the germline J gene. Other nucleotide sequences in the sample specify the same CDR3. The chain carries TRBV19 and TRBJ1-2; 8 nucleotides align to TRBD1. The CDR3 has 14 residues. The germline V gene encodes CDR1 LNHDA and CDR2 SQIVND (reference sequence). The CDR3 here is CASSIGTGYYGYTF. The covered CDR3 bases are TGTGCCAGTAGTATAGGGACAGGGTACTATGGT. The entire variable domain, with the rest obtained from reference TRBV19 and TRBJ1-2, is as follows: DGGITQSPKYLFRKEGQNVTLSCEQNLNHDAMYWYRQDPGQGLRLIYYSQIVNDFQKGDIAEGYSVSREKKESFPLTVTSAQKNPTAFYLCASSIGTGYYGYTFGSGTRLTVV.

Regarding this clone: The CDR3 end falls 3 residues outside the read, so it is completed with the germline J gene. J is TRBJ1-4 and V is TRBV30; no reliable D call. V was trimmed by 0 bases and J by 0 bases, leaving 11 bases between them. The V gene's germline CDR1 is GTSNPN and CDR2 SVGIG (reference sequence). This CDR3 spans 16 amino acids. The CDR3 protein is CAWSVASRSTNEKLFF. CDR3 bases read: TGTGCCTGGAGTGTAGCCTCCAGGTCAACTAATGAAAAA.

The CDR3 bases that were read are TGTGCCAGAAGCTTGGCGGAATCGGTGACAGGGCCGAACACTGAA. This translates into CARSLAESVTGPNTE. The CDR3 as a whole reads CARSLAESVTGPNTEAFF. The rearrangement joins TRBV5-3 to TRBJ1-1, with 7 bases aligning to TRBD1. The read stops 3 residues short of the end of the CDR3; the missing end is completed from the germline J gene. TRBV5-3 is placed among ORFs of uncertain function. This CDR3 region has 18 residues. V lost 0 bases to trimming and J lost 1 base; unmatched junction nucleotides: 12.

As for this clone: The CDR3 end is not reached by the read, which stops 3 residues before it; the germline J gene fills it in. This chain joins TRBV18 and TRBJ1-2; 9 positions match TRBD1. Germline V gene data show CDR1 as KGHSH and CDR2 as LQKENI. This CDR3 has 17 residues. CDR3 sequence: CASSSRPGQGATDTYTF. CDR3 DNA (partial): TGTGCCAGCTCAAGCCGACCGGGACAGGGCGCCACAGATACC.

As regards this clone: The read finishes 3 residues shy of the CDR3 end, and the germline J gene is used to complete it. The chain combines TRBV7-3 with TRBJ2-3; tentatively, D is TRBD1 or TRBD2 (5 bases each). The V and J ends lost 11 bases and 2 bases respectively, with 23 bases between them. The CDR3 length is 16 residues. The V gene's germline CDR1 is SGHTA and CDR2 FQGTGA. CDR3 region: CAGPGSPRGDTDTQYF. The DNA read from the CDR3 is TGTGCCGGCCCCGGCAGTCCTAGAGGGGACACAGATACG. The full variable domain, its missing parts supplied by reference TRBV7-3 and TRBJ2-3, is GAGVSQTPSNKVTEKGKYVELRCDPISGHTALYWYRQSLGQGPEFLIYFQGTGAADDSGLPNDRFFAVRPEGSVSTLKIQRTERGDSAVYLCAGPGSPRGDTDTQYFGPGTRLTVL.

In regard to this clone: The CDR3 extends 3 residues past the end of the read, so its final part is completed from the germline J gene. This chain uses TRBV7-2 with TRBJ2-2; no clear D gene. V was cut by 0 bases and J by 5 bases, with 4 bases left in between. The CDR3 sequence is 13 residues long. CDR1 is SGHTA, CDR2 FQGNSA, per germline. The CDR3 bases that were read are TGTGCCAGCAGCTTAGCCGGGACCGGGGAG. As protein: CASSLAGTGE. The entire CDR3 is CASSLAGTGELFF.

A word on this clone: With the read ending 3 residues before the CDR3 end, the germline J gene is used to fill in that end. The chain links TRBV18 to TRBJ1-2; D call uncertain. Germline-derived CDR1 and CDR2 are KGHSH and LQKENI. CDR3 size: 13 residues. Here the CDR3 reads CASSPPSTDTYTF. The sequenced CDR3 bases are TGTGCCAGCTCACCACCAAGCACAGATACC.

Worth noting for this clone: The CDR3 end is not reached by the read, which stops 3 residues before it; the germline J gene fills it in. The rearrangement joins TRBV10-3 to TRBJ1-5; possibly TRBD1 for D (5 bases). The CDR3 spans 15 residues. Trimming took off 0 bases at V and 7 bases at J, with 13 bases between the two ends. Germline lookup yields CDR1 ENHRY and CDR2 SYGVKD. The sequenced part of the CDR3 DNA is TGTGCCATCAGTGAGTCGTCAGGGTTGGTACAGCCC. Translated, it gives CAISESSGLVQP. The entire CDR3 reads CAISESSGLVQPQHF.

Worth noting for this clone: The sequence runs out 3 residues before the end of the CDR3; the remainder is reconstructed from the germline J gene. The V gene is TRBV20-1, the J gene TRBJ2-3; D possibly corresponds to TRBD2 (5 bases). CDR3 length: 17 amino acids. CDR1 is DFQATT and CDR2 is SNEGSKA in the germline V gene (reference sequence). The V end lost 3 bases, the J end lost 5 bases, and 24 bases lay between the germline ends. The CDR3 DNA, read in part, is TGCAGTGCTAGCCCCCGCATCCCGGGCGGGTGGGGAGATACG. Protein sequence: CSASPRIPGGWGDT. The entire CDR3 protein reads CSASPRIPGGWGDTQYF.

Notes on this clone: One end of the junction varies from germline; a read error may be responsible. The read falls 3 residues short of the CDR3 end, and the missing part is taken from the germline J gene. The identical CDR3 is also encoded by other nucleotide sequences in the sample. The chain links TRBV7-9 to TRBJ1-3; weak D call: TRBD1 (6 bases). The CDR3 runs to 14 residues. Per germline, CDR1 SEHNR and CDR2 FQNEAQ (reference sequence). CDR3 amino acids: CASSLQGAGNTIYF. CDR3 DNA (partial): TGTGCCAGCAGTTTACAGGGAGCTGGAAACACT.